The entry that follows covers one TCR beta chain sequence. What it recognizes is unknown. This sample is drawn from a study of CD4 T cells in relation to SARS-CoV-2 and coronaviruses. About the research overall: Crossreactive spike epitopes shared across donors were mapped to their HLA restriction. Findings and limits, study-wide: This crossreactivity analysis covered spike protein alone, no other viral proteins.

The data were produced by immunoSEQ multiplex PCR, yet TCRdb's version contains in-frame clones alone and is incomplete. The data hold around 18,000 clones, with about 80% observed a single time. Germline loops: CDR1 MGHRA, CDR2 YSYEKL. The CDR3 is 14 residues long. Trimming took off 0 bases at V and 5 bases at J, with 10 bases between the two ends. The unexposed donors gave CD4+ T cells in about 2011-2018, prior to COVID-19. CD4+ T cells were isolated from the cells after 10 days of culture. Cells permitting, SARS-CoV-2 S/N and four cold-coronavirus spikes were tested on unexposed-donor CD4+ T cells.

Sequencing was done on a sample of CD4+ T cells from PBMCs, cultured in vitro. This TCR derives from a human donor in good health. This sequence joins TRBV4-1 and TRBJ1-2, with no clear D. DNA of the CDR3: TGCGCCAGCAGCCAAGAAATCAGTGGGTATGGCTACACCTTC. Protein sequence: CASSQEISGYGYTF.